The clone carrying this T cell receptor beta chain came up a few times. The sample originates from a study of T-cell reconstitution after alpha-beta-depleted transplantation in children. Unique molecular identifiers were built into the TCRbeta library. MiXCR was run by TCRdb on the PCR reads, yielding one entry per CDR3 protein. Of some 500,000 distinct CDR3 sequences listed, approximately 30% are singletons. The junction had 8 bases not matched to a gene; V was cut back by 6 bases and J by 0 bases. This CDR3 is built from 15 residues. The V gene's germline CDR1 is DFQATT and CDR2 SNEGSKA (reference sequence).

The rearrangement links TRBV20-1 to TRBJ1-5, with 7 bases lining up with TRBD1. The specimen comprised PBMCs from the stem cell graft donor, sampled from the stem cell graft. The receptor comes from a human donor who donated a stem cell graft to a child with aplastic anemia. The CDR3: CSAKGTDDSNQPQHF. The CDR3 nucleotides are TGCAGTGCCAAAGGGACAGACGATAGCAATCAGCCCCAGCATTTT.